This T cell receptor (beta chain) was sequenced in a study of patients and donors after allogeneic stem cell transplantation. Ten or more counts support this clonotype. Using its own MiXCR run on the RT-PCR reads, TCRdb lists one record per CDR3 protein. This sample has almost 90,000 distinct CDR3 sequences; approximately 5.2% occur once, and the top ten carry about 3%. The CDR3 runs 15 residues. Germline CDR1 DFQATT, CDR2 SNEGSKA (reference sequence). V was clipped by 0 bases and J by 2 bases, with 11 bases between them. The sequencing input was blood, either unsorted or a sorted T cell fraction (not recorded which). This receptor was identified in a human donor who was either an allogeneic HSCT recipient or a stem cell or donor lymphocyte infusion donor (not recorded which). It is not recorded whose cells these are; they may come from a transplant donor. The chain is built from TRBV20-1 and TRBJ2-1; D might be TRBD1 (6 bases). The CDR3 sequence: CSAREKGGAYNEQFF. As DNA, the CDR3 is TGCAGTGCTAGAGAGAAAGGGGGAGCCTACAATGAGCAGTTCTTC.